The table lists the clone carrying this T cell receptor (beta chain) with a few counts. Authors' data handling: Amplification with reference gene primers provided the estimates of nucleated cell counts. Method: immunoSEQ multiplex PCR; TCRdb's copy keeps in-frame clones and lacks some. V and J calls and clone size come straight from that table; D and trimming were deduced from the DNA. The repertoire includes some 78,000 clones, around 90% of them detected once, and approximately 0.98% sits in the top ten. These data originate in a study of blood T cell repertoires in COVID-19. Across the whole study: Donors in the United States, Italy and Spain gave samples during acute or convalescent COVID-19. The cDNA or gDNA used as material had been derived from T cells, B-cell-depleted T cells, or PBMCs.

This sequence was found in a woman aged 45-65 years in a cohort sampled during active COVID-19. Sequencing input: peripheral blood.

The CDR3 DNA is TGTGCCAGCAGCTTCGCGGGACAGGGGACCACTGAAGCTTTCTTT. Amino acids: CASSFAGQGTTEAFF. The chain links TRBV5-5 to TRBJ1-1; 10 bases match TRBD1. The CDR3 loop spans 15 amino acids. Germline V lookup: CDR1 SGHKS, CDR2 YYEKEE (reference sequence). V shed 2 bases and J 4 bases; nucleotides not matched to a gene: 5. The full variable domain, in which reference TRBV5-5 and TRBJ1-1 provide the parts outside the CDR3, is DAGVTQSPTHLIKTRGQQVTLRCSPISGHKSVSWYQQVLGQGPQFIFQYYEKEERGRGNFPDRFSARQFPNYSSELNVNALLLGDSALYLCASSFAGQGTTEAFFGQGTRLTVV.